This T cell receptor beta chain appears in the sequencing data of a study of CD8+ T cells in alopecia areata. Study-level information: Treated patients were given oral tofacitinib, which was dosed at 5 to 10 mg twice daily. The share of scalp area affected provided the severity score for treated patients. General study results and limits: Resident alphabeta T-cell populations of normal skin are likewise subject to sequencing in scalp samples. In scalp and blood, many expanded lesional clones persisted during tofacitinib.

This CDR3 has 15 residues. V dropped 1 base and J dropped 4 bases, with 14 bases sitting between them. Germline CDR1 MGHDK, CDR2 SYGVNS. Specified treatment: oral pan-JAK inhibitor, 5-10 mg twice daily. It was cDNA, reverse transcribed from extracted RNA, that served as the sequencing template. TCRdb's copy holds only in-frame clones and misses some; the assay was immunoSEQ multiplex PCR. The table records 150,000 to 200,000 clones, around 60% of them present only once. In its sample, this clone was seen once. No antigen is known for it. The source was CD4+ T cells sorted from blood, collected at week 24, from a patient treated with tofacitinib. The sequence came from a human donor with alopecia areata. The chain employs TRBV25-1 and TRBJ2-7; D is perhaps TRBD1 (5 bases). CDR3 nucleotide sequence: TGTGCCAGCAGTGAATCTAAGGGGTTACGGTACGAGCAGTACTTC. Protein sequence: CASSESKGLRYEQYF.